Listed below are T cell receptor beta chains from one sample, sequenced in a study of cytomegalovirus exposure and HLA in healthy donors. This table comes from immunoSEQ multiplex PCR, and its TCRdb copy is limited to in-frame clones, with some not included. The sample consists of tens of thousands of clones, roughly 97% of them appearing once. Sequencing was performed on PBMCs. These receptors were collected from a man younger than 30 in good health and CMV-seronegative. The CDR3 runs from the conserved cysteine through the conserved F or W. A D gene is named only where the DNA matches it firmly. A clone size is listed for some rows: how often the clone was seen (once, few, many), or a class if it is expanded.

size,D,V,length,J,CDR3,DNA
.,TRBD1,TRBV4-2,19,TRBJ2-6,CASSQYFGTGGNGANVLTF,TGTGCCAGCAGCCAGTATTTCGGCACAGGGGGAAATGGGGCCAACGTCCTGACTTTC
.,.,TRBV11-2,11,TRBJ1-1,CASSLQGAAFF,TGTGCCAGCAGCTTACAGGGCGCAGCTTTCTTT
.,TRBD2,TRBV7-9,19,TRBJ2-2,CASSPGLAGGPWFTGELFF,TGTGCCAGCAGCCCAGGACTAGCGGGAGGGCCTTGGTTCACCGGGGAGCTGTTTTTT
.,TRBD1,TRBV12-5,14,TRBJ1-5,CASGTGDRDQPQHF,TGTGCTAGTGGTACCGGGGACAGGGATCAGCCCCAGCATTTT
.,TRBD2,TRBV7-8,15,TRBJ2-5,CASSHAGGLGETQYF,TGTGCCAGCAGCCACGCGGGGGGCCTCGGAGAGACCCAGTACTTC
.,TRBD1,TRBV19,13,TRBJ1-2,CASSADRDYGYTF,TGTGCCAGTAGTGCCGACAGGGACTATGGCTACACCTTC
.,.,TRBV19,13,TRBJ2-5,CASAYRQVATQYF,TGTGCCAGTGCGTATAGACAGGTCGCGACCCAGTACTTC
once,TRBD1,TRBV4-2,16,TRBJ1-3,CASSQEVTGAGNTIYF,TGTGCCAGCAGCCAAGAAGTCACAGGGGCCGGAAACACCATATATTTT
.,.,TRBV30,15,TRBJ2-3,CAWSLDSRAPDTQYF,TGTGCCTGGAGTCTAGATTCCAGGGCCCCAGATACGCAGTATTTT
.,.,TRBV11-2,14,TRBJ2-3,CASSFVTSTDTQYF,TGTGCCAGCAGCTTTGTTACTAGCACAGATACGCAGTATTTT
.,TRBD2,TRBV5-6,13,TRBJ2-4,CASSRSGGNIQYF,TGTGCCAGCAGTCGCAGCGGGGGAAACATTCAGTACTTC
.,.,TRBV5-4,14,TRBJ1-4,CASSLYRENEKLFF,TGTGCCAGCAGCTTGTACAGGGAGAATGAAAAACTGTTTTTT
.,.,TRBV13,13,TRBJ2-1,CASSLHGYNEQFF,TGTGCCAGCAGCTTGCACGGTTACAATGAGCAGTTCTTC
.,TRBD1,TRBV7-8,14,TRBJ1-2,CASSPTGTGGGYTF,TGTGCCAGCAGTCCGACCGGGACAGGGGGTGGCTACACCTTC
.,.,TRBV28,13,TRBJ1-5,CASSSQLNQPQHF,TGTGCCAGCAGTTCGCAACTTAATCAGCCCCAGCATTTT
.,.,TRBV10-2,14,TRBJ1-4,CASKQVSTNEKLFF,TGCGCCAGCAAACAGGTGTCAACTAATGAAAAACTGTTTTTT
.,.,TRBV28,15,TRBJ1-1,CASSFPDSFNTEAFF,TGTGCCAGCAGTTTCCCGGACAGTTTTAACACTGAAGCTTTCTTT
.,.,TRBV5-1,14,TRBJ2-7,CASSFFGRVYEQYF,TGCGCCAGCAGCTTTTTCGGCAGGGTCTACGAGCAGTACTTC
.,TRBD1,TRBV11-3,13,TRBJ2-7,CASSLDRTGEQYF,TGTGCCAGCAGCTTAGACCGGACAGGGGAGCAGTACTTC
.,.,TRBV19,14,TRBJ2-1,CASAFPGLFNEQFF,TGTGCCAGTGCCTTTCCGGGTCTGTTCAATGAGCAGTTCTTC
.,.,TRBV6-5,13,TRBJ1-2,CASSYLRGYGYTF,TGTGCCAGCAGTTACCTTCGCGGCTATGGCTACACCTTC
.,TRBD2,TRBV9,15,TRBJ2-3,CASTGTSGRVDTQYF,TGTGCCAGCACCGGGACTAGCGGGAGGGTAGATACGCAGTATTTT
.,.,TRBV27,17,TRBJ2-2,CASSFAGEGFHTGELFF,TGTGCCAGCAGTTTTGCAGGGGAAGGTTTTCACACCGGGGAGCTGTTTTTT
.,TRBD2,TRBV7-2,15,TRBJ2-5,CASSLALAGPGTQYF,TGTGCCAGCAGCTTAGCGTTAGCGGGCCCAGGGACCCAGTACTTC
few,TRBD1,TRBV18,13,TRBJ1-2,CASSRGQEAGYTF,TGTGCCAGCTCACGCGGACAGGAAGCAGGCTACACCTTC
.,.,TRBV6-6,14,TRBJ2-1,CASSYSTRLDEQFF,TGTGCCAGCAGTTACTCGACTAGGTTGGATGAGCAGTTCTTC
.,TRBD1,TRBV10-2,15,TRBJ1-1,CASRTQGAAYTEAFF,TGCGCCAGCAGGACACAGGGGGCAGCGTACACTGAAGCTTTCTTT
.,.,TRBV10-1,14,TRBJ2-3,CASSDRTSTDTQYF,TGCGCCAGCAGTGATAGGACTAGCACAGATACGCAGTATTTT
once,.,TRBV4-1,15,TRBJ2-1,CASSQGWGLTNEQFF,TGCGCCAGCAGCCAAGGATGGGGGCTTACCAATGAGCAGTTCTTC
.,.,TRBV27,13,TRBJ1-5,CASSISLNQPQHF,TGTGCCAGCAGTATATCCCTCAATCAGCCCCAGCATTTT
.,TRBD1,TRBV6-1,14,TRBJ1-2,CASSTEGAGYGYTF,TGTGCCAGCAGTACCGAGGGGGCCGGCTATGGCTACACCTTC
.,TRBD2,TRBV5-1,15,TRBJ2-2,CASSTGTRSTGELFF,TGCGCCAGCAGCACTGGGACTAGATCTACCGGGGAGCTGTTTTTT
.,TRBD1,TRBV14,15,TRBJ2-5,CASSQDWGTAETQYF,TGTGCCAGCAGCCAAGACTGGGGGACAGCGGAGACCCAGTACTTC
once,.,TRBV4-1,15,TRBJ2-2,CASRLEAANTGELFF,TGCGCCAGCAGACTGGAGGCGGCGAACACCGGGGAGCTGTTTTTT
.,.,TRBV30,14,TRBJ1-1,CAWRLGGLDTEAFF,TGTGCCTGGCGGCTCGGGGGGCTGGACACTGAAGCTTTCTTT
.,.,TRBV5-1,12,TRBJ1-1,CASSHTGTEAFF,TGCGCCAGCAGCCATACAGGGACTGAAGCTTTCTTT
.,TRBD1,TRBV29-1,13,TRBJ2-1,CSVAGQGGNEQFF,TGCAGCGTTGCCGGACAGGGCGGGAATGAGCAGTTCTTC
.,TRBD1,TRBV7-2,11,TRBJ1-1,CASSRDRVAFF,TGTGCCAGCAGCCGGGACAGGGTGGCTTTCTTT
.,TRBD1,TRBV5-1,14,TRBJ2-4,CASTSGTAENIQYF,TGCGCCAGCACGTCCGGGACAGCGGAAAACATTCAGTACTTC
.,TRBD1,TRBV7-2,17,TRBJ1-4,CASSRVPGQGASEKLFF,TGTGCCAGCAGCAGAGTCCCGGGACAGGGTGCATCTGAAAAACTGTTTTTT
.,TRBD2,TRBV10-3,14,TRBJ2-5,CASGTSGSLETQYF,TGTGCCTCTGGGACTAGCGGGAGTTTGGAGACCCAGTACTTC
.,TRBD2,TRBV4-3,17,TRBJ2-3,CASSQGPSGSVTDTQYF,TGCGCCAGCAGCCAAGGCCCCAGCGGGAGTGTCACAGATACGCAGTATTTT
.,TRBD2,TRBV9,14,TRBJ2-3,CASSAGGSTDTQYF,TGTGCCAGCAGCGCGGGAGGTAGCACAGATACGCAGTATTTT
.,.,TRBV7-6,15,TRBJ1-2,CAPKPGVSRNYGYTF,TGTGCCCCAAAACCGGGGGTTTCAAGGAACTATGGCTACACCTTC
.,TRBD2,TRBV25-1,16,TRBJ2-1,CASSEYKREVYNEQFF,TGTGCCAGCAGTGAATACAAGCGGGAGGTGTACAATGAGCAGTTCTTC